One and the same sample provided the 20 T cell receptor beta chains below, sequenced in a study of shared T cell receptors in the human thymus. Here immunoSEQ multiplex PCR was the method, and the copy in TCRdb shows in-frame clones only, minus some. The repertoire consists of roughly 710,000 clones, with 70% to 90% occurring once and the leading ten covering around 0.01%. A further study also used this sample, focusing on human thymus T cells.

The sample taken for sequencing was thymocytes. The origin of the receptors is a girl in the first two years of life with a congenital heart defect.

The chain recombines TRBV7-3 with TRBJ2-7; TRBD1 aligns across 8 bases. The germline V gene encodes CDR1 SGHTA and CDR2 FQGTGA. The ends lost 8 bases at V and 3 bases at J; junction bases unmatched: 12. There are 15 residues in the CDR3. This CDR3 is CASGIRCRGHYEQYF. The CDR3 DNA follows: TGTGCCAGCGGTATCCGGTGCAGGGGGCACTACGAGCAGTACTTC.

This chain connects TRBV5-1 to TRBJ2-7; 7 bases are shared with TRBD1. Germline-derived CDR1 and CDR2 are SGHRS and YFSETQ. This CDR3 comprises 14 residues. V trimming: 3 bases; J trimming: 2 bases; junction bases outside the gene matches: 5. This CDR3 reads CASSSRQGTYEQYF. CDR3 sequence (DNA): TGCGCCAGCAGCTCCCGACAGGGCACCTACGAGCAGTACTTC.

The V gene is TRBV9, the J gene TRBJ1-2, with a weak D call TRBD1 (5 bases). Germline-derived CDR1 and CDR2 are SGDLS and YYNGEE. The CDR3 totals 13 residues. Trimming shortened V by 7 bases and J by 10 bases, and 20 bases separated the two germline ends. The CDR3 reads CASVDSKKLDYTF. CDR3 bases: TGTGCCAGCGTTGACAGTAAAAAGTTGGACTACACCTTC.

DNA for the CDR3: TGCAGTGCTCCCGCCCGGGGGACTTTCTTT. Its protein is CSAPARGTFF. The chain carries TRBV20-1 and TRBJ1-1, with a tentative D call TRBD1 (5 bases). The germline CDR1 and CDR2 sequences are DFQATT and SNEGSKA (reference sequence). The V end was cut by 5 bases, the J end by 12 bases, with 13 bases between. This CDR3 is built from 10 residues.

The CDR3 sequence is CASRQWDRGLICGYTF. CDR3 in DNA: TGTGCCAGCAGACAGTGGGATAGGGGGCTTATCTGCGGCTACACCTTC. This sequence joins TRBV28 and TRBJ1-2; the match to TRBD1 covers 7 bases. V lost 6 bases, J lost 8 bases, and 18 bases stayed unmatched. The CDR3 runs 16 residues. CDR1 and CDR2 (germline): MDHEN, SYDVKM.

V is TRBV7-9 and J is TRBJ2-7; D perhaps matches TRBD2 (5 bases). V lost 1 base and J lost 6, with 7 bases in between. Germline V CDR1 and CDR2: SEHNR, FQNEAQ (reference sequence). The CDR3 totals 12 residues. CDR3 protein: CASSLDTSEQYF. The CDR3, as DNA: TGTGCCAGCAGCTTAGACACTAGCGAGCAGTACTTC.

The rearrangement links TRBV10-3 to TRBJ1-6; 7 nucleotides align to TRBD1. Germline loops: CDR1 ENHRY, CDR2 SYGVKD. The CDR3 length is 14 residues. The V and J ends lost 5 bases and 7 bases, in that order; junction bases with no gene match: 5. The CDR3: CAISPDRENSPLHF. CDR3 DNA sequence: TGTGCCATCAGTCCCGACAGGGAGAATTCACCCCTCCACTTT.

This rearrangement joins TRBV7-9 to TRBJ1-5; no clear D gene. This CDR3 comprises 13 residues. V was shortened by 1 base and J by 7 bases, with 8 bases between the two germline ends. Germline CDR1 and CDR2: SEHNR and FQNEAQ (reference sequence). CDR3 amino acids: CASSLDLGQPQHF. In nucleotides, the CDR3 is TGTGCCAGCAGCTTAGACCTAGGACAGCCCCAGCATTTT.

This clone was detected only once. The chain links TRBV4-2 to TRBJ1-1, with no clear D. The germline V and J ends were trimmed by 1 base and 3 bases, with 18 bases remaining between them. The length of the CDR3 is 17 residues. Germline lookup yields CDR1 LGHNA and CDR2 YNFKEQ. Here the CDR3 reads CASSQAPKPGVDTEAFF. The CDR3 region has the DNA TGTGCCAGCAGCCAAGCTCCCAAACCCGGGGTGGACACTGAAGCTTTCTTT.

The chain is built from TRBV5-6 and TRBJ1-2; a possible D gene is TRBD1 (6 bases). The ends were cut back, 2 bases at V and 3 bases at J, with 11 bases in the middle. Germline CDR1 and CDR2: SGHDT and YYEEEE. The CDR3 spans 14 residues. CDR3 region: CASSFEGDHYGYTF. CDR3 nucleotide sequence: TGTGCCAGCAGCTTTGAGGGGGACCACTATGGCTACACCTTC.

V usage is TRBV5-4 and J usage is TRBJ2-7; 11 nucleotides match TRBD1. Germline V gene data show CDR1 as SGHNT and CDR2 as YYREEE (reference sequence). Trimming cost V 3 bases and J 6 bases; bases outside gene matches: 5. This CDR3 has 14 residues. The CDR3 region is CASSSGQGVGEQYF. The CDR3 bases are TGTGCCAGCAGCTCGGGACAGGGGGTGGGCGAGCAGTACTTC.

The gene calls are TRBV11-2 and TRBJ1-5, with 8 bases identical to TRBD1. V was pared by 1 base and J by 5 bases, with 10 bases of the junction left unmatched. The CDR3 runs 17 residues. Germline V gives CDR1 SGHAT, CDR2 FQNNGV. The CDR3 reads CASSLATGGCDDQPQHF. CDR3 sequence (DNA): TGTGCCAGCAGCTTAGCCACAGGGGGTTGTGATGATCAGCCCCAGCATTTT. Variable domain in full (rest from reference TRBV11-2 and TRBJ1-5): EAGVAQSPRYKIIEKRQSVAFWCNPISGHATLYWYQQILGQGPKLLIQFQNNGVVDDSQLPKDRFSAERLKGVDSTLKIQPAKLEDSAVYLCASSLATGGCDDQPQHFGDGTRLSIL.

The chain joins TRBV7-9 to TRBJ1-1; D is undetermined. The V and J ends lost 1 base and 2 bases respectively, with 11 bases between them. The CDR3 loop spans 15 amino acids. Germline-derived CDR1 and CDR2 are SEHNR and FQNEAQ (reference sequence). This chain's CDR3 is CASSLGAGANTEAFF. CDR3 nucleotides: TGTGCCAGCAGCTTAGGTGCAGGCGCTAACACTGAAGCTTTCTTT.

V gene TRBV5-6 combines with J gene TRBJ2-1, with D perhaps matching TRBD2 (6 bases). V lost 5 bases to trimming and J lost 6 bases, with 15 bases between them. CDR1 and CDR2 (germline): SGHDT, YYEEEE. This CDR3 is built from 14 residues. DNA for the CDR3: TGTGCCAGCAGTCCGGCGGGGAGCGCCAATGAGCAGTTCTTC. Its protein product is CASSPAGSANEQFF.

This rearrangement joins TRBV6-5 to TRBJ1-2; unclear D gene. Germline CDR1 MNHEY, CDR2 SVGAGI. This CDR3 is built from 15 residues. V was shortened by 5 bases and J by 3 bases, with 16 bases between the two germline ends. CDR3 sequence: CASSPVRLSYYGYTF. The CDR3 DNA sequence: TGTGCCAGCAGTCCAGTTCGACTCTCCTACTATGGCTACACCTTC.

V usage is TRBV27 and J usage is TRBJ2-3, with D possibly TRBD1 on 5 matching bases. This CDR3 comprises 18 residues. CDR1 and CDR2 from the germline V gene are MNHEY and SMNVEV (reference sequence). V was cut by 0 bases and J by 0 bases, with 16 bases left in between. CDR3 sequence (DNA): TGTGCCAGCAGTTTATCACCAGGGCCAGATTCTAGCACAGATACGCAGTATTTT. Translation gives CASSLSPGPDSSTDTQYF.

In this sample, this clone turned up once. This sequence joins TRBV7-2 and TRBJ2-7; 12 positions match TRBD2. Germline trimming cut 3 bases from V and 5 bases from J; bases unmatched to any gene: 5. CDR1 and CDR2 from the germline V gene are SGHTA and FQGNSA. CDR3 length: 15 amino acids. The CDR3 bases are TGTGCCAGCAGCTTCCCTAGCGGGGGGGCCCACGAGCAGTACTTC. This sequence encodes CASSFPSGGAHEQYF.

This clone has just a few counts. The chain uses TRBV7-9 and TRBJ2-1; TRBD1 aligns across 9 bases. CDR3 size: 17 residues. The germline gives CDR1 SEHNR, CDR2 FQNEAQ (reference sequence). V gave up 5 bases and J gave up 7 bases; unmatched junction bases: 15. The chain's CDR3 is CASSNKGPRQGGNEQFF. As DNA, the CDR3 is TGTGCCAGCAGCAATAAGGGTCCCAGACAGGGGGGGAATGAGCAGTTCTTC. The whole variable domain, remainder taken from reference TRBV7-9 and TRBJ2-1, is DTGVSQNPRHKITKRGQNVTFRCDPISEHNRLYWYRQTLGQGPEFLTYFQNEAQLEKSRLLSDRFSAERPKGSFSTLEIQRTEQGDSAMYLCASSNKGPRQGGNEQFFGPGTRLTVL.

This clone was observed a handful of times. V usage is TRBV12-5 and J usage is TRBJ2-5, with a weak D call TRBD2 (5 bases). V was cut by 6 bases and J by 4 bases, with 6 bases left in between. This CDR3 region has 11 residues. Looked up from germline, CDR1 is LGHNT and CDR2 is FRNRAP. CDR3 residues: CASGSGETQYF. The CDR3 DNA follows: TGTGCTAGTGGCAGCGGAGAGACCCAGTACTTC. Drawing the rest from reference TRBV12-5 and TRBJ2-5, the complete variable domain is DARVTQTPRHKVTEMGQEVTMRCQPILGHNTVFWYRQTMMQGLELLAYFRNRAPLDDSGMPKDRFSAEMPDATLATLKIQPSEPRDSAVYFCASGSGETQYFGPGTRLLVL.

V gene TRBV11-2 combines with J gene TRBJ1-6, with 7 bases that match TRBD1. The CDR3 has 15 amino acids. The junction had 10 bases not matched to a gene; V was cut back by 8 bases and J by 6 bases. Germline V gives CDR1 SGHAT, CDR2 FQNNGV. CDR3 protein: CASGDRASGNSPLHF. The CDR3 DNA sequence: TGTGCCAGCGGCGACAGGGCGTCGGGTAATTCACCCCTCCACTTT. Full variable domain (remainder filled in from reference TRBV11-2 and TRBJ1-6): EAGVAQSPRYKIIEKRQSVAFWCNPISGHATLYWYQQILGQGPKLLIQFQNNGVVDDSQLPKDRFSAERLKGVDSTLKIQPAKLEDSAVYLCASGDRASGNSPLHFGNGTRLTVT.